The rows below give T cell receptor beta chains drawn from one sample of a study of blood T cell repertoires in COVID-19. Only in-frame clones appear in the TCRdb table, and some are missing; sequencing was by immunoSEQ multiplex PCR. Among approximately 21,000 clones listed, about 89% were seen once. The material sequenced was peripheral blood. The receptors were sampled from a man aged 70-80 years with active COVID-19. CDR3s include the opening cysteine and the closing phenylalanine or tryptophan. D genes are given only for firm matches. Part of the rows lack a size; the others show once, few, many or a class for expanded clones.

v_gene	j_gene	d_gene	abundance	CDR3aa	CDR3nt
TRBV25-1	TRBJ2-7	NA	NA	CASSERGFHEQYF	TGTGCCAGCAGTGAAAGGGGGTTCCACGAGCAGTACTTC
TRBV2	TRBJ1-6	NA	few	CASSLGQKDSPLHF	TGTGCCAGCAGCCTAGGACAGAAAGATTCACCCCTCCACTTT
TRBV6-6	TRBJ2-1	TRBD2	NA	CASSYRLAGESEQFF	TGTGCCAGCAGCTATCGACTAGCGGGAGAATCCGAGCAGTTCTTC
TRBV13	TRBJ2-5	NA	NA	CASSLLARETQYF	TGTGCCAGCAGCTTACTAGCCCGGGAGACCCAGTACTTC
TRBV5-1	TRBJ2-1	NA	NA	CASSLVLSTENYNEQFF	TGCGCCAGCAGCTTGGTATTAAGCACAGAAAACTACAATGAGCAGTTCTTC
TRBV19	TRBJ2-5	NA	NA	CASSTGFGGETQYF	TGTGCCAGTAGCACGGGGTTTGGTGGGGAGACCCAGTACTTC
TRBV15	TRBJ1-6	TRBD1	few	CATSRDKGAYSPLHF	TGTGCCACCAGCAGAGATAAGGGGGCATACTCACCCCTCCACTTT
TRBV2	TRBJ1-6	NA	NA	CASIEWRGSPLHF	TGTGCCAGCATCGAATGGAGGGGATCACCCCTCCACTTT
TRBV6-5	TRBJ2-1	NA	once	CASSQGSGEQFF	TGTGCCAGTTCCCAGGGGTCTGGTGAGCAGTTCTTC
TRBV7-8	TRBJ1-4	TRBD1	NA	CASSLDSTGPGEKLFF	TGTGCCAGCAGCTTAGATTCGACAGGGCCGGGCGAAAAACTGTTTTTT
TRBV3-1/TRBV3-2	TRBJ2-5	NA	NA	CASRVTYRTSQETQYF	TGTGCCAGCAGGGTGACTTACAGGACATCCCAAGAGACCCAGTACTTC
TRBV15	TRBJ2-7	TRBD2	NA	CATSLRLAGVHEQYF	TGTGCCACCAGCTTGAGACTAGCGGGAGTGCACGAGCAGTACTTC
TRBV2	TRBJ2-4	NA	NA	CASAWSSYAKNIQYF	TGTGCCAGCGCGTGGAGTTCCTATGCCAAAAACATTCAGTACTTC
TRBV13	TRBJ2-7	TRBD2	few	CASSQGGGGYEQYF	TGTGCCAGCAGCCAGGGTGGGGGGGGGTACGAGCAGTACTTC
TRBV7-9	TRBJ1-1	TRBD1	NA	CASSLGQGNTEAFF	TGTGCCAGCAGTTTAGGACAGGGGAACACTGAAGCTTTCTTT
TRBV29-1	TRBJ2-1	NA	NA	CSADEIVGSYNEQFF	TGCAGCGCGGATGAAATTGTCGGCTCCTACAATGAGCAGTTCTTC
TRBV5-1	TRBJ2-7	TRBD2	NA	CASSLSVLAGGDEQYF	TGCGCCAGCAGCTTGAGTGTGTTAGCGGGGGGCGACGAGCAGTACTTC
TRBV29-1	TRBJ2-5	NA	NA	CSVTQGGQETQYF	TGCAGCGTGACCCAAGGCGGCCAAGAGACCCAGTACTTC
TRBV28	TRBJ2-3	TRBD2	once	CASTTSGRPDTQYF	TGTGCCAGCACCACTAGCGGGAGGCCAGATACGCAGTATTTT
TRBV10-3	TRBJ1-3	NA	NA	CAIKPAGETGNTIYF	TGTGCCATCAAACCCGCAGGGGAGACTGGAAACACCATATATTTT
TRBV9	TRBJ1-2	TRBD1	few	CASSVGQDYGYTF	TGTGCCAGCAGCGTGGGACAGGATTATGGCTACACCTTC
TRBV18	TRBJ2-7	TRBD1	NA	CASSPSGTGVSHEQYF	TGTGCCAGCTCACCCTCCGGGACAGGGGTTTCCCACGAGCAGTACTTC
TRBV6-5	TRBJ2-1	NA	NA	CASSYSQGSYNEQFF	TGTGCCAGCAGTTACTCCCAGGGTTCATACAATGAGCAGTTCTTC
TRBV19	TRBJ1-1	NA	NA	CASGLTATEAFF	TGTGCCAGTGGATTGACAGCGACTGAAGCTTTCTTT
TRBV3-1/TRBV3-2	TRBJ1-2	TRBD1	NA	CASSPLTGVGYTF	TGTGCCAGCAGCCCCCTGACAGGGGTTGGCTACACCTTC
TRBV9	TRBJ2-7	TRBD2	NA	CASSVGSAGGVYEQYF	TGTGCCAGCAGCGTAGGCTCCGCGGGGGGGGTCTACGAGCAGTACTTC
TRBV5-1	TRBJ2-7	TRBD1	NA	CASSLRQGAREQYF	TGCGCCAGCAGCTTACGGCAGGGGGCGAGGGAGCAGTACTTC